This is a list of T cell receptor beta chains from one sample in a study of blood T cell repertoires in COVID-19. Only in-frame clones appear in the TCRdb table, and some are missing; sequencing was by immunoSEQ multiplex PCR. The repertoire holds a few hundred thousand clones, with about 79% as singletons. The sequencing input was peripheral blood. These receptors all come from a man between 35 and 55 years old who had recovered from COVID-19. The conserved cysteine and the conserved F or W are not part of the CDR3 here. Fields, in order: J gene, V gene, CDR3 protein.

TRBJ2-2	TRBV10-1	ASSEGQWNTGELF
TRBJ1-4	TRBV5-1	ASSLTDSNEKLF
TRBJ1-2	TRBV7-9	ASSYWDRQNYGYT
TRBJ2-2	TRBV27	ASSLTSRPTGELF
TRBJ1-2	TRBV27	ASSLVGTGKNYGYT
TRBJ2-1	TRBV6-5	ASSYAGLAGYNEQF
TRBJ2-5	TRBV10-3	AIGTGVETQY
TRBJ1-2	TRBV7-9	ASSLVGNYGYT
TRBJ1-5	TRBV7-6	ASSDSANQPQH
TRBJ2-3	TRBV5-1	ASRYQAATSTDTQY
TRBJ1-2	TRBV5-5	ASSLARDLGGYT
TRBJ1-2	TRBV4-3	ASSQSVRVGYT
TRBJ2-2	TRBV5-4	ASSLRTGSSTGELF
TRBJ2-1	TRBV18	ASSPLAGVYEQF
TRBJ2-5	TRBV5-5	ASSSLGLQQETQY
TRBJ2-5	TRBV10-1	ASSDSLGETQY
TRBJ2-2	TRBV18	ASSLGLAANTGELF
TRBJ2-1	TRBV19	ASSIERGTAYNEQF
TRBJ2-5	TRBV5-1	ASSLVAGAQETQY
TRBJ2-2	TRBV11-3	ASSLRVTGELF
TRBJ2-5	TRBV2	ASSEEGRRETQY
TRBJ2-3	TRBV7-8	ASSGEAGLGDTQY
TRBJ1-1	TRBV5-1	ASSQGQGRNTEAF
TRBJ2-7	TRBV7-9	ASSLDGEWQQY
TRBJ1-5	TRBV19	ASRRGQVDPPQH
TRBJ2-4	TRBV7-8	ASSTYGPRGQGVAKNIQY
TRBJ1-1	TRBV7-9	ASSLADRTEAF
TRBJ2-7	TRBV19	ASSIGTGASYEQY
TRBJ2-2	TRBV18	ASSPNTGGSTGELF
TRBJ1-1	TRBV19	ASSIGAGGAGTEAF
TRBJ1-5	TRBV20-1	SASRFIGGEGQPQH
TRBJ1-4	TRBV6-5	ARQGTNEKLF
TRBJ1-2	TRBV10-3	AIRGGMSNYGYT
TRBJ2-7	TRBV4-3	ASSQGRGGTSYEQY
TRBJ2-7	TRBV2	ASSDGRGPYEQY